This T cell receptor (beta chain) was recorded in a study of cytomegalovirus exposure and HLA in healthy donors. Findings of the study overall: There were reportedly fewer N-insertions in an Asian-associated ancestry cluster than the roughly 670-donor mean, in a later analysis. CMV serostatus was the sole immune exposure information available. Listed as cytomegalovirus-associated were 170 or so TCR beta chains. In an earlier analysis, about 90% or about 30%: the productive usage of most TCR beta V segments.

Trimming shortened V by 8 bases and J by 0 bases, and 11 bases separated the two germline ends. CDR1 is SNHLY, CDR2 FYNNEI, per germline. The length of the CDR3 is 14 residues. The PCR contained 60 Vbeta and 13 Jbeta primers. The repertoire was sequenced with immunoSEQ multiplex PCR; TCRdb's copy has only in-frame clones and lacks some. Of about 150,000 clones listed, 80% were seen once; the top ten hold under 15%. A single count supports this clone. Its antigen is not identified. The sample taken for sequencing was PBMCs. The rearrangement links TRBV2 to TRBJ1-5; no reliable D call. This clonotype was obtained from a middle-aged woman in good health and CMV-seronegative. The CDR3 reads CASAMLYSNQPQHF. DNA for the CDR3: TGTGCCAGCGCGATGCTTTATAGCAATCAGCCCCAGCATTTT.